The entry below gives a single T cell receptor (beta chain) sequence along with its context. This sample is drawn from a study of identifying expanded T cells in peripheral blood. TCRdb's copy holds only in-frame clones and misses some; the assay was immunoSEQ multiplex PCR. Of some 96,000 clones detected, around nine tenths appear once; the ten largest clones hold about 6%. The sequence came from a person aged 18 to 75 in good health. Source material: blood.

Here the CDR3 DNA reads TGTGCCAGCAGACTAGCGGGTGGAAATGAGCAGTTCTTC. Translating it yields CASRLAGGNEQFF. The chain combines TRBV2 with TRBJ2-1, with 9 bases matching TRBD2. Trimming cost V 6 bases and J 7 bases; bases outside gene matches: 4. The CDR3 is made up of 13 amino acids. The germline gives CDR1 SNHLY, CDR2 FYNNEI.